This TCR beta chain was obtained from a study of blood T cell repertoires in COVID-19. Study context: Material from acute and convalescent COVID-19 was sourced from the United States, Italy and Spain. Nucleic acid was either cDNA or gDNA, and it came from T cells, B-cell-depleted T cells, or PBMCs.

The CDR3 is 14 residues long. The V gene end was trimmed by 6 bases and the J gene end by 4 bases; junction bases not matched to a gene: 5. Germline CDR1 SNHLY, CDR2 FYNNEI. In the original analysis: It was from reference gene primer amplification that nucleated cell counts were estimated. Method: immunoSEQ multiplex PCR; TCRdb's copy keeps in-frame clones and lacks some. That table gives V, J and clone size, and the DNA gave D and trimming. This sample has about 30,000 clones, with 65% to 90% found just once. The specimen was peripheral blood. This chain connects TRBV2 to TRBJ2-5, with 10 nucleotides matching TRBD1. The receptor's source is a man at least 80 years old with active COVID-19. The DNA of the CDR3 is TGTGCCAGCAGCCCGACAGGGGGCCGAGAGACCCAGTACTTC. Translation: CASSPTGGRETQYF.